This T cell receptor beta chain appears in the sequencing data of a study of cytomegalovirus exposure and HLA in healthy donors. Germline assignment: CDR1 SGDLS and CDR2 YYNGEE. V gave up 3 bases and J gave up 3 bases, with 9 bases separating them. The CDR3 has 13 amino acids. Primers included in the PCR were 60 Vbeta and 13 Jbeta primers. Data came from immunoSEQ multiplex PCR; TCRdb stores just in-frame clones and leaves some out. The sample shows roughly 120,000 clones, about 68% of them seen only once. What was sequenced was PBMCs. The chain recombines TRBV9 with TRBJ1-2; no firm D call. This TCR was sampled from a woman between 40 and 50 years old in good health and CMV-seropositive. The chain's CDR3 is CASSADEDYGYTF. CDR3 DNA sequence: TGTGCCAGCAGCGCAGACGAGGACTATGGCTACACCTTC.